The entry below describes one T cell receptor beta chain. The antigen remains unidentified. Researchers divided each subset's genomic DNA evenly across several immunoSEQ plates. Profiling relied on immunoSEQ multiplex PCR, and the TCRdb table lists in-frame clones only, not all of them. This sample carries just over 2,000,000 clones, approximately 95% of them seen once, and the ten largest clones take 0.1% to 0.15%. This entry belongs to a study of shared clonotypes between healthy human individuals. Naive CD45RA+ and memory CD45RA-negative subsets were split from CD4+ cells. V lost 1 base, J lost 5 bases, and 5 bases stayed unmatched. Germline V gene sequence: CDR1 LGHNA, CDR2 YSLEER. This CDR3 has 14 residues. Study-wide results and caveats: In a handful of donors, about 5% of naive CD4 clonotypes appeared in common. Though the depth was large, rarefaction showed that sorted-subset sequencing was incomplete.

The chain couples TRBV4-3 to TRBJ2-7; TRBD1 matches 7 bases. Sequenced: naive CD4+ T cells sorted from blood. The sample's subset: CD45RA+ positively selected. This receptor was identified in a man younger than 35 in good health. The CDR3 sequence: CASSQGQGIHEQYF. The CDR3 DNA follows: TGCGCCAGCAGCCAAGGACAGGGAATCCACGAGCAGTACTTC.